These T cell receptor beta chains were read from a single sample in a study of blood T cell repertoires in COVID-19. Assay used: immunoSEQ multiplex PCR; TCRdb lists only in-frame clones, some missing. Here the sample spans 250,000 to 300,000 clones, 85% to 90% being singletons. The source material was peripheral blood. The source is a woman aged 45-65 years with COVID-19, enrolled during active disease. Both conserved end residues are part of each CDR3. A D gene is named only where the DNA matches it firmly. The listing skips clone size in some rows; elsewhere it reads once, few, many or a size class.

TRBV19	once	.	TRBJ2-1	CASSIGTPSYNEQFF	TGTGCCAGTAGTATAGGGACTCCCTCCTACAATGAGCAGTTCTTC
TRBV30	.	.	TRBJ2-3	CAWSVTYTDTQYF	TGTGCCTGGAGTGTAACTTACACAGATACGCAGTATTTT
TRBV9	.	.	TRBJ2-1	CASSLSGHNEQFF	TGTGCCAGCAGCCTTAGCGGACACAATGAGCAGTTCTTC
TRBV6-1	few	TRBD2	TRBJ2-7	CASSVPGLAGAYEQYF	TGTGCCAGCAGTGTACCGGGACTAGCGGGAGCCTACGAGCAGTACTTC
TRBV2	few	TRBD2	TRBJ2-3	CAASEGTSVTDTQYF	TGTGCCGCTTCGGAAGGGACTAGCGTCACAGATACGCAGTATTTT
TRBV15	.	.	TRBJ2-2	CATSRGPGTNTGELFF	TGTGCCACCAGCAGAGGGCCAGGGACGAACACCGGGGAGCTGTTTTTT
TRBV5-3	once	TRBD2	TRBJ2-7	CARSFRRLAPSYEQYF	TGTGCCAGAAGCTTTCGCAGACTAGCGCCCTCCTACGAGCAGTACTTC
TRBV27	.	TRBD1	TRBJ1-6	CASSLVPGQGYSPLHF	TGTGCCAGCAGTTTAGTCCCGGGACAGGGCTATTCACCCCTCCACTTT
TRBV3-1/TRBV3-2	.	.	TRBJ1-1	CASSQWGGGSSNTEAFF	TGTGCCAGCAGCCAATGGGGCGGTGGCTCGTCGAACACTGAAGCTTTCTTT
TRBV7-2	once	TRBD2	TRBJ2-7	CASSFGGSHYEQYF	TGTGCCAGCAGCTTCGGCGGGAGCCACTACGAGCAGTACTTC
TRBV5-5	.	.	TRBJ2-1	CASSNPGVSSYNEQFF	TGTGCCAGCAGCAACCCAGGGGTTAGCTCCTACAATGAGCAGTTCTTC
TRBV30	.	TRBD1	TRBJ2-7	CAWAGGLYEQYF	TGTGCCTGGGCAGGGGGCTTGTACGAGCAGTACTTC
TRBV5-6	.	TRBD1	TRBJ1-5	CASSKGQGARLNQPQHF	TGTGCCAGCAGTAAGGGACAGGGGGCCCGGCTCAATCAGCCCCAGCATTTT
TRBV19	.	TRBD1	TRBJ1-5	CASLDDRGGNQPQHF	TGTGCCAGCTTAGATGACAGGGGAGGCAATCAGCCCCAGCATTTT
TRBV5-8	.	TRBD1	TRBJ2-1	CASRVSRDRYNEQFF	TGTGCCAGCAGGGTGAGCCGGGACAGGTACAATGAGCAGTTCTTC
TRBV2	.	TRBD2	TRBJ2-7	CASSSREGLPYEQYF	TGTGCCAGCAGTAGCCGGGAGGGCCTACCCTACGAGCAGTACTTC
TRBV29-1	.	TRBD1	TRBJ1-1	CSGGDSRFGAFF	TGCAGCGGGGGGGACAGTCGCTTTGGGGCTTTCTTT
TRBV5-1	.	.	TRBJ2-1	CAITTVGGNEQFF	TGCGCCATTACGACGGTGGGGGGCAATGAGCAGTTCTTC
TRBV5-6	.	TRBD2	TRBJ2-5	CASSLPTSGSFVETQYF	TGTGCCAGCAGCTTGCCCACTAGCGGGAGTTTTGTGGAGACCCAGTACTTC
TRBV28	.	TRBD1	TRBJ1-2	CASTSQGGAGYGYTF	TGTGCCAGCACCTCCCAGGGGGGCGCGGGGTATGGCTACACCTTC
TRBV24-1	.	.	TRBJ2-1	CATSDSRGRGSYNEQFF	TGTGCCACCAGTGATTCCCGGGGGAGGGGGTCCTACAATGAGCAGTTCTTC
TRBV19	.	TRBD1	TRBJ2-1	CASSVTGGTYNEQFF	TGTGCCAGTAGTGTCACAGGGGGAACCTACAATGAGCAGTTCTTC
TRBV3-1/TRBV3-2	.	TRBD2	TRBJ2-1	CASSAGLAYDEQFF	TGTGCCAGCAGCGCGGGACTAGCCTACGATGAGCAGTTCTTC
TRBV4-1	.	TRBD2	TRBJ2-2	CASSKAGGPAGELFF	TGCGCCAGCAGCAAAGCGGGAGGGCCGGCCGGGGAGCTGTTTTTT
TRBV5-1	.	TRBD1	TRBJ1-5	CASSQNPGQAQPQHF	TGCGCCAGCAGCCAAAACCCCGGACAGGCCCAGCCCCAGCATTTT
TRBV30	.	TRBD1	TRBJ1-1	CAWGQGAHTEAFF	TGTGCCTGGGGACAGGGGGCCCACACTGAAGCTTTCTTT
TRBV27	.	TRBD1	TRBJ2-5	CASSKQGYQETQYF	TGTGCCAGCAGTAAACAGGGGTACCAAGAGACCCAGTACTTC
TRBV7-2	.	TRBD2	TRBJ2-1	CASSPWWASGKIDEQFF	TGTGCCAGCAGCCCATGGTGGGCTAGCGGGAAGATTGACGAGCAGTTCTTC
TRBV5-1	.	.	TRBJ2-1	CASSQGAVGVF	TGCGCCAGCAGCCAGGGCGCCGTGGGTGTCTTC
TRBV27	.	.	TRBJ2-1	CASSYGGGYNEQFF	TGTGCCAGCAGTTATGGGGGAGGCTACAATGAGCAGTTCTTC
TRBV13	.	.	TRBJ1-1	CASSLVGGSRTMNTEAFF	TGTGCCAGCAGCTTAGTAGGAGGGAGCCGGACTATGAACACTGAAGCTTTCTTT
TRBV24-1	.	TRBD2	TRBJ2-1	CATSDPGTSGAYNEQFF	TGTGCCACCAGTGATCCCGGGACTAGCGGGGCCTACAATGAGCAGTTCTTC
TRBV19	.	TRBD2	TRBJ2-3	CASSIERTSGNTDTQYF	TGTGCCAGTAGTATAGAAAGGACTAGCGGTAACACAGATACGCAGTATTTT
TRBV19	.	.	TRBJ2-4	CASSNTLSVAKNIQYF	TGTGCCAGTAGTAATACCCTCTCGGTGGCCAAAAACATTCAGTACTTC
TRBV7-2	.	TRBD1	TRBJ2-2	CASSFQGAGVGELFF	TGTGCCAGCAGCTTCCAGGGGGCCGGTGTCGGGGAGCTGTTTTTT
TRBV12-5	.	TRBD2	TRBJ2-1	CASGLWGRAILPPFF	TGTGCTAGTGGTTTGTGGGGGAGGGCCATTCTCCCCCCGTTCTTC
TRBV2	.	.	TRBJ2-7	CASSEELFYEQYF	TGTGCCAGCAGTGAAGAACTTTTCTACGAGCAGTACTTC
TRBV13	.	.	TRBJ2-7	CASSSTQGRDEQYF	TGTGCCAGCAGCTCTACTCAGGGGAGGGACGAGCAGTACTTC
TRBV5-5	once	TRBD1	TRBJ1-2	CASSQGALDYGYTF	TGTGCCAGCAGTCAGGGGGCCCTAGACTATGGCTACACCTTC
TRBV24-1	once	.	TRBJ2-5	CATSDWDTKQETQYF	TGTGCCACCAGTGATTGGGACACCAAACAAGAGACCCAGTACTTC
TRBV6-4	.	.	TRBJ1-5	CASSDLGGQPQHF	TGTGCCAGCAGTGACCTAGGCGGTCAGCCCCAGCATTTT
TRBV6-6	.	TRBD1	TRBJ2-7	CASSYPPGTVNYEQYF	TGTGCCAGCAGTTACCCACCCGGGACAGTGAACTACGAGCAGTACTTC
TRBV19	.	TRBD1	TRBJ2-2	CASSIGPHRGLVGELFF	TGTGCCAGTAGTATAGGGCCCCACAGGGGGCTAGTCGGGGAGCTGTTTTTT
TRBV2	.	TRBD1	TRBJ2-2	CASRGTGANTGELFF	TGTGCCAGCAGAGGGACAGGGGCTAACACCGGGGAGCTGTTTTTT
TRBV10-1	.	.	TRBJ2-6	CASSDTRLSGANVLTF	TGCGCCAGCAGTGATACCAGACTCTCTGGGGCCAACGTCCTGACTTTC
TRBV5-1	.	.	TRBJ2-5	CASSWRPGETQYF	TGCGCCAGCAGCTGGCGACCGGGGGAGACCCAGTACTTC